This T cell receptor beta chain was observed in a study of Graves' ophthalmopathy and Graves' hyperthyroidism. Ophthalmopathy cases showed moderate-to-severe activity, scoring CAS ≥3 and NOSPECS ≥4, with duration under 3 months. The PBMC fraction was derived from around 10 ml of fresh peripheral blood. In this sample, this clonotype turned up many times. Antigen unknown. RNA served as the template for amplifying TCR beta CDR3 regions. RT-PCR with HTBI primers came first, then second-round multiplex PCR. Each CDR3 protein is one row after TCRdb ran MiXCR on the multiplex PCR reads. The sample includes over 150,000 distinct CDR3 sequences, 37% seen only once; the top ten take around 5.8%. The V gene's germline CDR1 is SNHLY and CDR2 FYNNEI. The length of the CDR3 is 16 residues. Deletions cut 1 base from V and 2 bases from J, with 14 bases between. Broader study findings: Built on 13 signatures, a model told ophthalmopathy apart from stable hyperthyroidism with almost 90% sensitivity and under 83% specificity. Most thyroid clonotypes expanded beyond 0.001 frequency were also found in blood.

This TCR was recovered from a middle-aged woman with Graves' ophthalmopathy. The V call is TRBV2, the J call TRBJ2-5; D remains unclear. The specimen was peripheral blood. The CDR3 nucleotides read TGTGCCAGCAGTGAAGACACCCATCTGGAGCAAGAGACCCAGTACTTC. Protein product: CASSEDTHLEQETQYF.